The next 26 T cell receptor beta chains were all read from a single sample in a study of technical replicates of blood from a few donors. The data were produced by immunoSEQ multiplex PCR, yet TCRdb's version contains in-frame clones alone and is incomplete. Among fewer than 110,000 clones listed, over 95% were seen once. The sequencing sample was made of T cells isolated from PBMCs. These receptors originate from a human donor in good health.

The CDR3 DNA reads as TGTGCCAGCAGTTTGGGACAGGGGCGGGCACCCCTCCACTTT. Its protein is CASSLGQGRAPLHF. This rearrangement joins TRBV28 to TRBJ1-6, with TRBD1 identical over 10 bases. J was trimmed by 11 bases and V by 3 bases; bases with no gene match: 4. Germline CDR1 MDHEN, CDR2 SYDVKM. The CDR3 consists of 14 residues.

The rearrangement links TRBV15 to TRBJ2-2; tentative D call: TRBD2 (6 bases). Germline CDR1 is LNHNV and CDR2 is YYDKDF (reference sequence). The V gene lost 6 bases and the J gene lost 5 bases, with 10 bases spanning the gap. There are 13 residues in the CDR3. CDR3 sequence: CATRGSGTGELFF. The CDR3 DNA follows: TGTGCCACCAGGGGGAGCGGGACCGGGGAGCTGTTTTTT.

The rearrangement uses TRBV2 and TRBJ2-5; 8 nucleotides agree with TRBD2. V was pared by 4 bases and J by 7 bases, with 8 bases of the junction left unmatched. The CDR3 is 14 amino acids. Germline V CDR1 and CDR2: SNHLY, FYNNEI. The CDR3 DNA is TGTGCCAGCAGTGGGTCGGGGGGGTTAGGGACCCAGTACTTC. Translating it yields CASSGSGGLGTQYF.

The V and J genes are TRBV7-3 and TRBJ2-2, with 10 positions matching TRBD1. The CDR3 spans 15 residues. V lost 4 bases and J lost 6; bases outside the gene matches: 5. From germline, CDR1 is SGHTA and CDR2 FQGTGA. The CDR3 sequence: CASSSGTGVAGELFF. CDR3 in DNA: TGTGCCAGCAGCTCAGGGACAGGGGTTGCCGGGGAGCTGTTTTTT.

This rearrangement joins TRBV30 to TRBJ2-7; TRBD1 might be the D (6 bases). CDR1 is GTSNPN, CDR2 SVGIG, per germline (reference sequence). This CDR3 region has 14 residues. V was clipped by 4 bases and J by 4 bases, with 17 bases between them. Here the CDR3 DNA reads TGTGCCTGGACCACCGGGACACCGTGGTACGAGCAGTACTTC. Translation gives CAWTTGTPWYEQYF.

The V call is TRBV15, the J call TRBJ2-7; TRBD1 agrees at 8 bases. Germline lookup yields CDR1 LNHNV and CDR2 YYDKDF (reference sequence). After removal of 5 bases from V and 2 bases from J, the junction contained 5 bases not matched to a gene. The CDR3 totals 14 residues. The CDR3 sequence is CATSPRGRAYEQYF. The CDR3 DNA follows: TGTGCCACCAGCCCCAGGGGGCGGGCCTACGAGCAGTACTTC. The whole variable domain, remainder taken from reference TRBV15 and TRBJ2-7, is DAMVIQNPRYQVTQFGKPVTLSCSQTLNHNVMYWYQQKSSQAPKLLFHYYDKDFNNEADTPDNFQSRRPNTSFCFLDIRSPGLGDTAMYLCATSPRGRAYEQYFGPGTRLTVT.

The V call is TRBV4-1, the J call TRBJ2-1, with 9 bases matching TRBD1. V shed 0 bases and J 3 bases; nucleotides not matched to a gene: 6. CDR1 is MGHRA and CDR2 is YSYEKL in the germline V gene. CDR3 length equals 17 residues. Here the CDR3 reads CASSQDSGTGNYNEQFF. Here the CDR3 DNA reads TGCGCCAGCAGCCAAGACTCCGGGACAGGGAACTACAATGAGCAGTTCTTC.

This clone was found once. The CDR3: CASSLRQGTGDEAFF. The CDR3 region has the DNA TGTGCCAGCAGTTTACGACAGGGTACTGGGGACGAAGCTTTCTTT. The chain carries TRBV27 and TRBJ1-1; TRBD1 matches at 7 bases. V gave up 2 bases and J gave up 8 bases; unmatched junction bases: 11. Germline V lookup: CDR1 MNHEY, CDR2 SMNVEV (reference sequence). The CDR3 extends over 15 amino acids.

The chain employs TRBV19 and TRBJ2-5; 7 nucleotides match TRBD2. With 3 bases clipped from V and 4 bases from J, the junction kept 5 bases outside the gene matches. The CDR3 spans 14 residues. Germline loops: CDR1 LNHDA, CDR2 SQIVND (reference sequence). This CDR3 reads CASSMGAGPETQYF. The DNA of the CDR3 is TGTGCCAGTAGTATGGGAGCGGGACCAGAGACCCAGTACTTC.

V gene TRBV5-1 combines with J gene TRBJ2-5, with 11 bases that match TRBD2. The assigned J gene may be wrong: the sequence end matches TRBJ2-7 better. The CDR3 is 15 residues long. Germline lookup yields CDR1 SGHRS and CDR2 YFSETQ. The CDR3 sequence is CASSLTSGSNYEQYF. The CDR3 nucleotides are TGCGCCAGCAGCTTGACTAGCGGGAGTAACTACGAGCAGTACTTC.

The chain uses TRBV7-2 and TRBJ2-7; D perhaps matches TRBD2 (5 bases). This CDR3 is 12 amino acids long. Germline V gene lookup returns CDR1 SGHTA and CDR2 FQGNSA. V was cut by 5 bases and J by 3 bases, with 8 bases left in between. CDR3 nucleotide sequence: TGTGCCAGCAGCCCCCGGGGCTACGAGCAGTACTTC. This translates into CASSPRGYEQYF. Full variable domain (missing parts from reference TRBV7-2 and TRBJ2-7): GAGVSQSPSNKVTEKGKDVELRCDPISGHTALYWYRQSLGQGLEFLIYFQGNSAPDKSGLPSDRFSAERTGGSVSTLTIQRTQQEDSAVYLCASSPRGYEQYFGPGTRLTVT.

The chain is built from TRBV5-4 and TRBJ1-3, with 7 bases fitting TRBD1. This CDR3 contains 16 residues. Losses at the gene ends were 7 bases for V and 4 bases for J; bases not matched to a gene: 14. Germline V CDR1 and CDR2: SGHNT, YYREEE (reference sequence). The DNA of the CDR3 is TGTGCCAGCCCCCCAAGTTACCGACAGGGCGGAAACACCATATATTTT. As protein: CASPPSYRQGGNTIYF. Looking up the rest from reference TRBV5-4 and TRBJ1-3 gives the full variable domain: ETGVTQSPTHLIKTRGQQVTLRCSSQSGHNTVSWYQQALGQGPQFIFQYYREEENGRGNFPPRFSGLQFPNYSSELNVNALELDDSALYLCASPPSYRQGGNTIYFGEGSWLTVV.

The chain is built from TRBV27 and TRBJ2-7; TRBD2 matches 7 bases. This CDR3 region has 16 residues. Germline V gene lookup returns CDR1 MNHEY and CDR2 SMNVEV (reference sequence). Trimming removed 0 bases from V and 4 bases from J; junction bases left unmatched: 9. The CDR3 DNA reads TGTGCCAGCAGTTTATCGTGGGGGGGGAAAGAGTACGAGCAGTACTTC. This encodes CASSLSWGGKEYEQYF.

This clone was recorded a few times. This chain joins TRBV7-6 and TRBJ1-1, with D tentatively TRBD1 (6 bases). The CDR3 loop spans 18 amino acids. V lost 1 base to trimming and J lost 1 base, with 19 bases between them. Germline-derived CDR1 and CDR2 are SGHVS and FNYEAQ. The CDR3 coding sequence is TGTGCCAGCAGCTTAGTGAGTGGGGACAACCCAGGGAACACTGAAGCTTTCTTT. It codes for CASSLVSGDNPGNTEAFF.

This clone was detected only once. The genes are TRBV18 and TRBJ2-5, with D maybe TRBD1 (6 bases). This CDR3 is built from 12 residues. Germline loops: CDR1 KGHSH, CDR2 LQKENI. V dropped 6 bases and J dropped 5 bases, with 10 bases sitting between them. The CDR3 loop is CASSPDRETQYF. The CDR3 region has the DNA TGTGCCAGCTCCCCTGACAGGGAGACCCAGTACTTC.

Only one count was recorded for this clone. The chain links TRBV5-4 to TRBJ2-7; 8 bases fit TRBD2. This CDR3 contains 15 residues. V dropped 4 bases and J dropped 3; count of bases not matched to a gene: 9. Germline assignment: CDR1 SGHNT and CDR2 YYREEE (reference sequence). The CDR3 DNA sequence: TGTGCCAGCAGCCGACTAACCGGGACTAGCTACGAGCAGTACTTC. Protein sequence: CASSRLTGTSYEQYF.

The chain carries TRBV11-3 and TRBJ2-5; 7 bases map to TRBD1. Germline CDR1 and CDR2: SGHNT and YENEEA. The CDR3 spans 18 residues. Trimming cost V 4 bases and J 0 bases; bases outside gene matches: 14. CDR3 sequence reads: CASSSWGRGRTDQETQYF. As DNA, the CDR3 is TGTGCCAGCAGCTCCTGGGGTAGGGGGCGGACCGACCAAGAGACCCAGTACTTC.

The CDR3 coding sequence is TGTGCCAGCAGCTTGGTAGGGGTACCTAATGAAAAACTGTTTTTT. Its translation is CASSLVGVPNEKLFF. The V and J genes are TRBV5-5 and TRBJ1-4; a possible D gene is TRBD1 (5 bases). V lost 0 bases to trimming and J lost 3 bases, with 9 bases between them. The CDR3 runs to 15 residues. Germline values: CDR1 SGHKS, CDR2 YYEKEE (reference sequence). Full variable domain (missing parts from reference TRBV5-5 and TRBJ1-4): DAGVTQSPTHLIKTRGQQVTLRCSPISGHKSVSWYQQVLGQGPQFIFQYYEKEERGRGNFPDRFSARQFPNYSSELNVNALLLGDSALYLCASSLVGVPNEKLFFGSGTQLSVL.

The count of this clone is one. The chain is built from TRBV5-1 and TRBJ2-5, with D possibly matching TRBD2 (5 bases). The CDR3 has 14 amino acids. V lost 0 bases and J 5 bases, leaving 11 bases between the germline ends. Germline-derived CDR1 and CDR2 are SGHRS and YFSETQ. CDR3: CASSLGNRGETQYF. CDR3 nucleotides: TGCGCCAGCAGCTTGGGAAATCGAGGGGAGACCCAGTACTTC.

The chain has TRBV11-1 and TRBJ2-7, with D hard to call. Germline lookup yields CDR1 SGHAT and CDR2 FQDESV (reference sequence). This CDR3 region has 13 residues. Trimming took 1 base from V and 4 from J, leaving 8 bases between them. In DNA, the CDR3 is TGTGCCAGCAGCTTAGACATGTCTTACGAGCAGTACTTC. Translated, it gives CASSLDMSYEQYF.

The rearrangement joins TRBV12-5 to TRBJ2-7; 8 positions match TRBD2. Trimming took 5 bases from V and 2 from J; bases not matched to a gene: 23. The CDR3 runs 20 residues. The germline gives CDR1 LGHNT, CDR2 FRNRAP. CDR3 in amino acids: CASGPRGLDAADRRTYEQYF. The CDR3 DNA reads TGTGCTAGTGGTCCCCGGGGACTAGACGCCGCCGATCGAAGAACCTACGAGCAGTACTTC. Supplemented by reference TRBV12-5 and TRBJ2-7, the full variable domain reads DARVTQTPRHKVTEMGQEVTMRCQPILGHNTVFWYRQTMMQGLELLAYFRNRAPLDDSGMPKDRFSAEMPDATLATLKIQPSEPRDSAVYFCASGPRGLDAADRRTYEQYFGPGTRLTVT.

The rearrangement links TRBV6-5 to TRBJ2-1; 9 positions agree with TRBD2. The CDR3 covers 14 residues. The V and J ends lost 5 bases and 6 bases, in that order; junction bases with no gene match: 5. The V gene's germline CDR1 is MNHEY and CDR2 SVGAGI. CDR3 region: CASSLAGRGNEQFF. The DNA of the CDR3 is TGTGCCAGCAGTCTAGCGGGGAGGGGCAATGAGCAGTTCTTC.

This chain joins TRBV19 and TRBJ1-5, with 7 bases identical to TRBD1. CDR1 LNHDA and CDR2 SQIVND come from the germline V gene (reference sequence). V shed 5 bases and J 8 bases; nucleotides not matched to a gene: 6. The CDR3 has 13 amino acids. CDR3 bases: TGTGCCAGTAGTGCGGGACAGAAAAAGCCCCAGCATTTT. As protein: CASSAGQKKPQHF.

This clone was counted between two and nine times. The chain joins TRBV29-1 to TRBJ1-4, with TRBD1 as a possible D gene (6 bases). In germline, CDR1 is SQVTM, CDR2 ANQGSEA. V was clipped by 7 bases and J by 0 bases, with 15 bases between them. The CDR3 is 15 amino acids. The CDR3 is CSARGAVATNEKLFF. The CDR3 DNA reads TGCAGCGCCCGGGGGGCGGTTGCAACTAATGAAAAACTGTTTTTT.

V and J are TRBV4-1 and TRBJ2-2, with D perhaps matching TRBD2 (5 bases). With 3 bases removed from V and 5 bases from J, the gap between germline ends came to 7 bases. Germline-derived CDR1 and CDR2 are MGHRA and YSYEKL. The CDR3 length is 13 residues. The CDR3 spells CASSQGETGELFF. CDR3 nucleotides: TGCGCCAGCAGCCAGGGAGAGACCGGGGAGCTGTTTTTT.

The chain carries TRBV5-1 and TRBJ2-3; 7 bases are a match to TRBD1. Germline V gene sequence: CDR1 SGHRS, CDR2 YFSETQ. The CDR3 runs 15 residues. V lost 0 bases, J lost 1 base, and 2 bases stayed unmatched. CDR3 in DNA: TGCGCCAGCAGCTTGGGACAGGGCGGCACAGATACGCAGTATTTT. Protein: CASSLGQGGTDTQYF.